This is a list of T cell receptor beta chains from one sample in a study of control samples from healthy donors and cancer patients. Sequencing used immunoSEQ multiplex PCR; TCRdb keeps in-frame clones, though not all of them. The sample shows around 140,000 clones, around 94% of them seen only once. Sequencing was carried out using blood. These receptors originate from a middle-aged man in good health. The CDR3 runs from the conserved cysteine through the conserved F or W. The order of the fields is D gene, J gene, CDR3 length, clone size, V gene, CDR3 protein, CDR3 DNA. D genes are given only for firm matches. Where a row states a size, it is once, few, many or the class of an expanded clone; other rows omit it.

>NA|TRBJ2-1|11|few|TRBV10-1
CASSDWGPQFF
TGCGCCAGCAGTGACTGGGGGCCGCAGTTCTTC
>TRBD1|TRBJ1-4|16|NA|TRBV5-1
CASRTSSGTGNEKLFF
TGCGCCAGCAGGACGTCTTCCGGGACAGGAAATGAAAAACTGTTTTTT
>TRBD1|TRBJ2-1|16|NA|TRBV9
CASSLKAGGTYNEQFF
TGTGCCAGCAGCTTGAAGGCAGGGGGCACCTACAATGAGCAGTTCTTC
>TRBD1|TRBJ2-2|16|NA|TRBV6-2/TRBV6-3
CASSSGTVDHTGELFF
TGTGCCAGCAGTTCCGGGACAGTCGATCACACCGGGGAGCTGTTTTTT
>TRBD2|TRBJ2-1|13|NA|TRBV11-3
CASSRGRSGEQFF
TGTGCCAGCAGCCGCGGGAGATCGGGTGAGCAGTTCTTC
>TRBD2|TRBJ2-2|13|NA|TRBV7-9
CASSRGGTGELFF
TGTGCCAGCAGCCGGGGGGGTACCGGGGAGCTGTTTTTT
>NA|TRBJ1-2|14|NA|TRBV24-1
CATSDQRGDYGYTF
TGTGCCACCAGTGATCAACGAGGAGACTATGGCTACACCTTC
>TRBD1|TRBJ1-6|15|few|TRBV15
CATSRTGTGGSPLHF
TGTGCCACCAGCAGAACCGGGACAGGGGGTTCACCCCTCCACTTT
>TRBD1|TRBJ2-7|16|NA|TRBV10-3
CAISGQGAFVSDEQYF
TGTGCCATCAGTGGACAGGGGGCCTTCGTTTCGGACGAGCAGTACTTC
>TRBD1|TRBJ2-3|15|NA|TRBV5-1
CASSLEGAGTDTQYF
TGCGCCAGCAGCTTGGAGGGGGCTGGCACAGATACGCAGTATTTT
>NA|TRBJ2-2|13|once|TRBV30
CAWTSTGPGELFF
TGTGCCTGGACTTCGACAGGACCCGGGGAGCTGTTTTTT
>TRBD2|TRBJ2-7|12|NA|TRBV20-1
CSASPSGYEQYF
TGCAGTGCTAGTCCTAGCGGCTACGAGCAGTACTTC
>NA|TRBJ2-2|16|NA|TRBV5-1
CASSLVAGTNTGELFF
TGCGCCAGCAGCTTGGTGGCCGGGACCAACACCGGGGAGCTGTTTTTT
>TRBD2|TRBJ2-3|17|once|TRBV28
CASSPAPTSSWTDTQYF
TGTGCCAGCAGTCCCGCCCCGACTAGCAGTTGGACAGATACGCAGTATTTT
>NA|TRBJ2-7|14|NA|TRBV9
CASSAEGRAYEQYF
TGTGCCAGCAGCGCAGAGGGACGAGCCTACGAGCAGTACTTC
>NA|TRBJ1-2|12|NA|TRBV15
CATSRTAYGYTF
TGTGCCACCAGCCGGACTGCGTATGGCTACACCTTC
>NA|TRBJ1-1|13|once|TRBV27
CASSLNRYTEAFF
TGTGCCAGCAGCCTCAACAGATACACTGAAGCTTTCTTT
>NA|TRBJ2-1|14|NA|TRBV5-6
CASSLGPVYNEQFF
TGTGCCAGCAGCTTGGGGCCAGTATACAATGAGCAGTTCTTC
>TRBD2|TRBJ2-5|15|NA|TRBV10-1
CASSQLAGAQETQYF
TGCGCCAGCAGTCAACTAGCGGGAGCTCAAGAGACCCAGTACTTC
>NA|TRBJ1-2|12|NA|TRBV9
CASSSGPYGYTF
TGTGCCAGCAGCTCAGGACCGTATGGCTACACCTTC
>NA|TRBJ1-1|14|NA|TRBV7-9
CASSLDGGYGEAFF
TGTGCCAGCAGCTTAGATGGGGGTTACGGTGAAGCTTTCTTT
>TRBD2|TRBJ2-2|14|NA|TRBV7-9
CASNPGGYTGELFF
TGTGCCAGCAACCCGGGGGGGTACACCGGGGAGCTGTTTTTT
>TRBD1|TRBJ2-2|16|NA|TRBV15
CATSRGQGANTGELFF
TGTGCCACCAGCAGAGGACAGGGGGCCAACACCGGGGAGCTGTTTTTT
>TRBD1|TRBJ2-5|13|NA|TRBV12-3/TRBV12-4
CASRPGQQETQYF
TGTGCCAGCAGACCGGGACAGCAAGAGACCCAGTACTTC
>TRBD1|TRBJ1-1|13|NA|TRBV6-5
CASQYLDRAEAFF
TGTGCCAGCCAATATTTAGACAGGGCGGAAGCTTTCTTT
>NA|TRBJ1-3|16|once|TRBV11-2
CASSSMTATSGNTIYF
TGTGCCAGCAGCTCGATGACAGCCACCTCTGGAAACACCATATATTTT
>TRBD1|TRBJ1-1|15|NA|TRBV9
CASSPRTGVGTEAFF
TGTGCCAGCAGCCCCAGGACAGGGGTTGGTACTGAAGCTTTCTTT
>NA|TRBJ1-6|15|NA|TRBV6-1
CASSEAPRVNSPLHF
TGTGCCAGCAGTGAAGCGCCAAGGGTGAATTCACCCCTCCACTTT
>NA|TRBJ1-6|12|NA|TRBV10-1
CASSESGSPLHF
TGCGCCAGCAGTGAGTCAGGTTCACCCCTCCACTTT
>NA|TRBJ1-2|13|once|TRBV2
CASSEEGTYGYTF
TGTGCCAGCAGTGAAGAGGGAACTTATGGCTACACCTTC
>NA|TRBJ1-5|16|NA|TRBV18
CASSLAPRQGGQPQHF
TGTGCCAGCTCACTGGCCCCGAGGCAGGGCGGTCAGCCCCAGCATTTT
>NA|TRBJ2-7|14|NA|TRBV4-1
CASSQGIQAYEQYF
TGCGCCAGCAGCCAAGGGATCCAAGCCTACGAGCAGTACTTC
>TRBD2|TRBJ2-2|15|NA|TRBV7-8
CASSGAGAGTGELFF
TGTGCCAGCAGCGGAGCGGGAGCTGGCACCGGGGAGCTGTTTTTT
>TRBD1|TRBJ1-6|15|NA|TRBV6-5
CASSYRDRAYSPLHF
TGTGCCAGCAGTTACCGGGACAGGGCTTATTCACCCCTCCACTTT
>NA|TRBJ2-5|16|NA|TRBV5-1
CASSLGSGSNRETQYF
TGCGCCAGCAGCTTGGGTTCAGGGTCGAATAGAGAGACCCAGTACTTC
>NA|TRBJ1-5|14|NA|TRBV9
CASSSREGRQPQHF
TGTGCCAGCAGCTCCCGTGAGGGTCGTCAGCCCCAGCATTTT
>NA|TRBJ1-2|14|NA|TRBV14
CASSQDGVFGGYTF
TGTGCCAGCAGCCAAGACGGGGTTTTCGGTGGCTACACCTTC
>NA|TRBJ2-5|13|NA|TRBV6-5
CASSYTWLETQYF
TGTGCCAGCAGTTACACCTGGCTAGAGACCCAGTACTTC
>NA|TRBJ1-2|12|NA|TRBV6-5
CASTQGLYGYTF
TGTGCCAGCACCCAGGGACTCTATGGCTACACCTTC
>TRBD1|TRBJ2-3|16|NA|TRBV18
CASSPRWDSSTDTQYF
TGTGCCAGCTCACCACGATGGGACAGTAGCACAGATACGCAGTATTTT
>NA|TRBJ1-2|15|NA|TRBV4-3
CASSQDAHKNYGYTF
TGCGCCAGCAGCCAAGATGCCCACAAGAACTATGGCTACACCTTC
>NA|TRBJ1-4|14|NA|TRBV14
CASSGTWDNEKLFF
TGTGCCAGCAGCGGAACATGGGATAATGAAAAACTGTTTTTT
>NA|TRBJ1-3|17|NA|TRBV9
CASSVELWADSGNTIYF
TGTGCCAGCAGCGTAGAGCTTTGGGCAGACTCTGGAAACACCATATATTTT
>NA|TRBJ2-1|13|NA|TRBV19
CATWDRGGWQQFF
TGTGCCACCTGGGACCGGGGCGGCTGGCAGCAGTTCTTC
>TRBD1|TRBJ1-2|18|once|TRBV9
CASSTLRDREPLSNGYTF
TGTGCCAGCAGCACCCTCCGGGACAGGGAGCCTCTTAGTAATGGCTACACCTTC
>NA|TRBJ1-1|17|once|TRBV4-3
CASSQDLRTPRNTEAFF
TGCGCCAGCAGCCAAGATCTGAGGACACCACGGAACACTGAAGCTTTCTTT
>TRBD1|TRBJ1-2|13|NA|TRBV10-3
CAISVDRGGGYTF
TGTGCCATCAGTGTAGACAGGGGTGGCGGCTACACCTTC
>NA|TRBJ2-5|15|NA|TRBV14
CASSQSRDFQETQYF
TGTGCCAGCAGCCAATCCCGGGACTTTCAAGAGACCCAGTACTTC
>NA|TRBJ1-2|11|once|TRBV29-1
CSVGGTYGYTF
TGCAGCGTTGGGGGGACCTATGGCTACACCTTC
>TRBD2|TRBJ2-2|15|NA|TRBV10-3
CAITPSGRGTGELFF
TGTGCCATCACCCCTAGCGGGAGGGGAACCGGGGAGCTGTTTTTT
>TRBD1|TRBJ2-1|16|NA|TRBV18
CASSPRGQGIYNEQFF
TGTGCCAGCTCACCGCGGGGACAGGGGATCTACAATGAGCAGTTCTTC
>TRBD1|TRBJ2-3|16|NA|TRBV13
CASSLGAGGPQGTQYF
TGTGCCAGCAGCTTGGGGGCAGGGGGCCCTCAGGGTACGCAGTATTTT